The text below deals with one T cell receptor (beta chain). Repertoires were generated with immunoSEQ multiplex PCR, while TCRdb's copy carries only in-frame clones and drops some. Of more than 15,000 clones listed, approximately 40% are singletons. The data are from a study of graft-versus-host responses after intestinal transplantation. Study as a whole: Recipients underwent multivisceral, liver-intestinal, or isolated intestinal transplants.

CDR3 length: 16 residues. Germline-derived CDR1 and CDR2 are SGDLS and YYNGEE. Trimming removed 1 base from V and 9 bases from J; junction bases left unmatched: 6. The authors seeded 200,000 CFSE-labeled responder cells together with 200,000 irradiated stimulator cells tagged with violet dye. Sequenced material: alloreactive CD8+ T cells from a mixed lymphocyte reaction culture, taken before intestinal transplant. The sample's subset: CFSE-low proliferating T cells sorted from roughly 6-day pre-transplant mixed lymphocyte reaction (GvH or HvG direction). The receptor was isolated from a human patient who received an intestinal transplant. V gene TRBV9 combines with J gene TRBJ2-1; 14 bases are a match to TRBD2. The CDR3 bases are TGTGCCAGCAGCGTATCCGGGACTAGCGGGAGATCTGAGCAGTTCTTC. Translating it yields CASSVSGTSGRSEQFF.